The 25 T cell receptor beta chains below come from one sample, sequenced in a study of blood T cells in healthy people across ages. A second 7 to 11 cycle PCR used barcoded and J-beta primers. TCRdb independently ran MiXCR on the 5' RACE reads; one entry per CDR3 protein. The sample lists 800,000 to 1,000,000 distinct CDR3 sequences, roughly 43% occurring once. The specimen was blood. The receptors stem from a man between 25 and 39 years old in good health.

The genes are TRBV20-1 and TRBJ1-2; weak D call: TRBD1 (6 bases). Trimming cost V 2 bases and J 4 bases, with 11 bases left between them. Germline V gene lookup returns CDR1 DFQATT and CDR2 SNEGSKA (reference sequence). The CDR3 is 13 amino acids. CDR3 sequence: CSARSDRPYGYTF. CDR3 sequence (DNA): TGCAGTGCTAGAAGCGACAGGCCCTATGGCTACACCTTC.

DNA for the CDR3: TGTGCCAGCGGTATTCTAGCGGACAATGAGCAGTTCTTC. Its translation is CASGILADNEQFF. The chain couples TRBV28 to TRBJ2-1; 7 nucleotides line up with TRBD2. The CDR3 is 13 amino acids. The junction had 6 bases not matched to a gene; V was cut back by 8 bases and J by 5 bases. Germline CDR1 reads MDHEN; CDR2 reads SYDVKM.

The V gene is TRBV2, the J gene TRBJ2-5, with a weak D call TRBD2 (6 bases). Germline-derived CDR1 and CDR2 are SNHLY and FYNNEI. V shed 2 bases and J shed 5 bases, with 12 bases lying between them. This CDR3 comprises 14 residues. Written as DNA, the CDR3 is TGTGCCAGCAGTGAAAGCTTGGCGGGGGAGACCCAGTACTTC. Encoded protein: CASSESLAGETQYF.

This rearrangement joins TRBV10-3 to TRBJ2-3; D is possibly TRBD1 or TRBD2 (6 bases each). Germline lookup yields CDR1 ENHRY and CDR2 SYGVKD. The CDR3 contains 14 residues. The CDR3 DNA sequence: TGTGCTATGGGGGGCGGCCCTAGCACAGATACGCAGTATTTT. Translated, it gives CAMGGGPSTDTQYF.

The J gene is TRBJ2-7, the V gene TRBV27; no definite D call. Trimming shortened V by 4 bases and J by 2 bases, and 12 bases separated the two germline ends. The CDR3 runs 14 residues. In germline, CDR1 is MNHEY, CDR2 SMNVEV (reference sequence). The CDR3 sequence: CASSSRTVTYEQYF. CDR3 in DNA: TGTGCCAGCAGTTCGAGGACGGTCACCTACGAGCAGTACTTC.

This chain links TRBV7-2 with TRBJ2-1; D might be TRBD1 or TRBD2, each matching 5 bases. This CDR3 spans 17 amino acids. Germline V gene sequence: CDR1 SGHTA, CDR2 FQGNSA. Trimming removed 1 base at V and 1 base at J, with 14 bases between. The CDR3 reads CASSLVGVRGSYNEQFF. DNA of the CDR3: TGTGCCAGCAGCTTAGTAGGGGTACGAGGGTCCTACAATGAGCAGTTCTTC.

The rearrangement joins TRBV5-1 to TRBJ1-2; 12 positions match TRBD1. This CDR3 is built from 16 residues. Germline V gene lookup returns CDR1 SGHRS and CDR2 YFSETQ. V gave up 2 bases and J gave up 6 bases; unmatched junction bases: 8. The CDR3 reads CASSFGTGGEPDGYTF. Here the CDR3 DNA reads TGCGCCAGCAGCTTTGGGACAGGGGGCGAGCCGGATGGCTACACCTTC.

This clonotype was picked up a small number of times. The chain recombines TRBV20-1 with TRBJ1-1; D gene uncertain. The V gene's germline CDR1 is DFQATT and CDR2 SNEGSKA (reference sequence). This CDR3 region has 15 residues. Trimming pared 0 bases from V and 2 bases from J, leaving 13 bases between. CDR3 residues: CSAREGSGRNTEAFF. In nucleotides, the CDR3 is TGCAGTGCTAGAGAAGGGTCGGGAAGAAACACTGAAGCTTTCTTT.

This clonotype was seen ten or more times. The rearrangement links TRBV10-3 to TRBJ2-1; 12 bases fit TRBD1. Trimming took 6 bases from V and 6 from J; bases not matched to a gene: 9. Germline V lookup: CDR1 ENHRY, CDR2 SYGVKD. This CDR3 region has 16 residues. CDR3 residues: CAIRGTGGSVGNEQFF. The CDR3 DNA is TGTGCCATCAGAGGGACAGGGGGCTCCGTCGGCAATGAGCAGTTCTTC.

The chain is built from TRBV5-5 and TRBJ1-1; D might be TRBD1 (6 bases). From germline, CDR1 is SGHKS and CDR2 YYEKEE (reference sequence). The CDR3 has 15 residues. The V end was cut by 3 bases, the J end by 3 bases, with 15 bases between. This CDR3 is CASSSLTGSDTEAFF. The CDR3 DNA reads TGTGCCAGCAGCTCATTAACAGGGAGCGACACTGAAGCTTTCTTT.

The rearrangement joins TRBV10-3 to TRBJ2-5; D is unclear. The CDR3 sequence is 14 residues long. V was cut by 2 bases and J by 2 bases, with 9 bases left in between. Germline V gives CDR1 ENHRY, CDR2 SYGVKD. CDR3 region: CAISERLVQETQYF. Here the CDR3 DNA reads TGTGCCATCAGTGAGAGGCTAGTACAAGAGACCCAGTACTTC.

In nucleotides, the CDR3 is TGTGCCAGCAGCCAACCACAGGGGGAGGATGAGCAGTTCTTC. This encodes CASSQPQGEDEQFF. This chain joins TRBV3-1 and TRBJ2-1; 8 bases fit TRBD1. The CDR3 consists of 14 residues. The trim removed 2 bases at V and 8 bases at J, leaving 5 bases unmatched. From germline, CDR1 is LGHDT and CDR2 YNNKEL (reference sequence).

This clonotype appeared a few times. The gene calls are TRBV11-3 and TRBJ2-2; D gene unclear. The CDR3 is 13 amino acids. From germline, CDR1 is SGHNT and CDR2 YENEEA. V lost 7 bases, J lost 0 bases, and 6 bases lay in between. The CDR3 DNA is TGTGCCAGCACTGGGACGAACACCGGGGAGCTGTTTTTT. Amino acids: CASTGTNTGELFF. Using reference TRBV11-3 and TRBJ2-2 for the parts outside the CDR3, the full variable domain is EAGVVQSPRYKIIEKKQPVAFWCNPISGHNTLYWYLQNLGQGPELLIRYENEEAVDDSQLPKDRFSAERLKGVDSTLKIQPAELGDSAVYLCASTGTNTGELFFGEGSRLTVL.

In its sample, this clonotype was seen once. The chain has TRBV4-1 and TRBJ2-3; 10 bases are shared with TRBD2. CDR1 and CDR2 from the germline V gene are MGHRA and YSYEKL. The trim removed 3 bases at V and 0 bases at J, leaving 3 bases unmatched. The CDR3 runs to 16 residues. CDR3 nucleotides: TGCGCCAGCAGCCAGGGACTAGCGTTTAGCACAGATACGCAGTATTTT. This codes for CASSQGLAFSTDTQYF.

This clonotype has a handful of counts. The CDR3 loop is CATSTSGYTDTQYF. CDR3 in DNA: TGTGCCACTTCGACTAGCGGGTACACAGATACGCAGTATTTT. This chain joins TRBV6-6 and TRBJ2-3; TRBD2 matches 10 bases. The length of the CDR3 is 14 residues. Unmatched junction bases numbered 6, after V lost 10 bases and J lost 2 bases. Germline CDR1 MNHNY, CDR2 SVGAGI (reference sequence).

V is TRBV29-1 and J is TRBJ2-4; TRBD1 might be the D (5 bases). The CDR3 runs 14 residues. V dropped 1 base and J dropped 4 bases, with 11 bases sitting between them. Per the germline V gene, CDR1 is SQVTM and CDR2 is ANQGSEA. CDR3 residues: CSVEGGAGKNIQYF. The CDR3 bases are TGCAGCGTTGAAGGGGGCGCTGGGAAAAACATTCAGTACTTC.

This rearrangement joins TRBV7-2 to TRBJ1-4, with a possible D match to TRBD1 (5 bases). The germline CDR1 and CDR2 sequences are SGHTA and FQGNSA. V gave up 1 base and J gave up 7 bases, with 13 bases separating them. This CDR3 is built from 15 residues. The CDR3 region has the DNA TGTGCCAGCAGCTTAGGAGGGGTGGGGAGTGAAAAACTGTTTTTT. Its protein product is CASSLGGVGSEKLFF.

This rearrangement joins TRBV6-2 or TRBV6-3 to TRBJ2-4; D unclear. The tail of the sequence fits TRBJ2-5 better, so the J call may be wrong. Germline V gene sequence: CDR1 MNHEY, CDR2 SVGEGT. The CDR3 totals 13 residues. For the CDR3, the DNA is TGTGCCAGCAGTGGAAAGCCTGGGGAGACCCAGTACTTC. Protein product: CASSGKPGETQYF.

The rearrangement links TRBV20-1 to TRBJ1-5; 8 bases line up with TRBD1. V dropped 0 bases and J dropped 1; count of bases not matched to a gene: 5. The CDR3 extends over 16 amino acids. Germline CDR1 and CDR2: DFQATT and SNEGSKA (reference sequence). In nucleotides, the CDR3 is TGCAGTGCTAGAGATCTAACAGGGGGGAGCAATCAGCCCCAGCATTTT. This encodes CSARDLTGGSNQPQHF.

This clonotype was counted between two and nine times. The rearrangement joins TRBV7-2 to TRBJ2-5; unclear D gene. V dropped 4 bases and J dropped 1 base, with 7 bases sitting between them. From germline, CDR1 is SGHTA and CDR2 FQGNSA. The CDR3 spans 13 residues. CDR3 DNA: TGTGCCAGCAGCTCCTATAGCCAAGAGACCCAGTACTTC. Translating gives CASSSYSQETQYF.

The chain has TRBV20-1 and TRBJ2-3; 8 bases align to TRBD2. V lost 3 bases, J lost 3 bases, and 5 bases stayed unmatched. This CDR3 spans 14 amino acids. Per the germline V gene, CDR1 is DFQATT and CDR2 is SNEGSKA (reference sequence). CDR3 in amino acids: CSARGSGVTDTQYF. The CDR3 DNA is TGCAGTGCTAGGGGTAGCGGGGTTACAGATACGCAGTATTTT.

The chain uses TRBV4-1 and TRBJ1-5, with D tentatively TRBD1 (6 bases). CDR1 and CDR2 (germline): MGHRA, YSYEKL. This CDR3 has 15 amino acids. V was cut by 1 base and J by 2 bases, with 9 bases left in between. CDR3 sequence reads: CASSQGGHGNQPQHF. In DNA, the CDR3 is TGCGCCAGCAGCCAAGGGGGACACGGCAATCAGCCCCAGCATTTT.

The genes are TRBV5-6 and TRBJ2-5, with D tentatively TRBD1 or TRBD2 (5 bases each). Trimming pared 4 bases from V and 11 bases from J, leaving 15 bases between. CDR1 is SGHDT, CDR2 YYEEEE, per germline. This CDR3 region has 12 residues. This chain's CDR3 is CASSPSLGEQYF. CDR3 nucleotide sequence: TGTGCCAGCAGCCCATCCCTGGGGGAGCAGTACTTC.

A note on this clonotype: The junction shows a germline mismatch at one end, possibly a read error. The chain employs TRBV20-1 and TRBJ2-5; TRBD2 might be the D (5 bases). Germline values: CDR1 DFQATT, CDR2 SNEGSKA (reference sequence). The length of the CDR3 is 13 residues. The CDR3 nucleotides read TGCAGTGCCAGAGAGCTAGCTCGGTGGACCCAGTACTTC. The encoded protein is CSARELARWTQYF.

The chain couples TRBV28 to TRBJ2-7, with D perhaps TRBD1 (6 bases). Germline V lookup: CDR1 MDHEN, CDR2 SYDVKM. The CDR3 spans 14 residues. Trimming removed 6 bases at V and 3 bases at J, with 15 bases between. CDR3 in amino acids: CASSPPRGIYEQYF. DNA of the CDR3: TGTGCCAGCAGCCCTCCCAGGGGTATCTACGAGCAGTACTTC.